The clone carrying this T cell receptor beta chain is a singleton in its sample. The antigen is unknown. One entry per CDR3 protein, called by TCRdb with MiXCR from the 5' RACE reads. The data show some 570,000 distinct CDR3 sequences, with 20% to 25% seen just once and approximately 0.49% held by the top ten. The data were taken from a study of identical twins. General study findings and limits: While abundant cord blood beta clonotypes carried fewer insertions, memory repertoires showed no such pattern. Out-of-frame alpha sequences common to twins exhibited a surplus of low generation probability.

This CDR3 comprises 14 residues. V lost 5 bases and J lost 4; bases outside the gene matches: 5. Per germline, CDR1 ENHRY and CDR2 SYGVKD. This sample was shared with a second study, whose subject was yellow fever vaccine responses in identical twins.

The sequencing sample was made of CD4+ T cells sorted from blood. The chain uses TRBV10-3 and TRBJ1-1; 9 nucleotides match TRBD1. This receptor was obtained from a young woman in good health. The CDR3 bases are TGTGCCATCAGTAACAGGGGGCCGGGCACTGAAGCTTTCTTT. This gives the protein CAISNRGPGTEAFF.